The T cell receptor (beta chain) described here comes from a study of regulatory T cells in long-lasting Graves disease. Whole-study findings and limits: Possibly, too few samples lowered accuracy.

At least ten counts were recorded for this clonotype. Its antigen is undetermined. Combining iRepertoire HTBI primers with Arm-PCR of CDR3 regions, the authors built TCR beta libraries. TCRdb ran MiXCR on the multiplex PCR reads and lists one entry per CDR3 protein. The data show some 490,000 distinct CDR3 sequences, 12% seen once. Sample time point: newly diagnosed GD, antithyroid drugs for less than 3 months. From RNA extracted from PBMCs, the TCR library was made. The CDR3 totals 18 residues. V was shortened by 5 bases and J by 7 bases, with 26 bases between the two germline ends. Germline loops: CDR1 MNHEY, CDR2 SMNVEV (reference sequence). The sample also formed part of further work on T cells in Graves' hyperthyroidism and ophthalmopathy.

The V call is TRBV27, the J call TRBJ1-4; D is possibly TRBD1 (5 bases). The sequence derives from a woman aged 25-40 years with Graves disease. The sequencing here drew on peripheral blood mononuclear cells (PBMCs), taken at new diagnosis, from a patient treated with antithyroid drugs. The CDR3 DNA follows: TGTGCCAGCAGTCAACATCAATATTCAAGACAGTCCCTTGAAAAACTGTTTTTT. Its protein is CASSQHQYSRQSLEKLFF.